These 31 T cell receptor beta chains originate from one sample sequenced in a study of blood T cell repertoires in COVID-19. Clones were read by immunoSEQ multiplex PCR, and TCRdb kept only the in-frame ones, dropping some. The sample yields over 85,000 clones, almost 80% seen once. Source material: peripheral blood. The source is a woman of 80 years or more with active or convalescent COVID-19.

The gene calls are TRBV7-2 and TRBJ2-7; 7 bases line up with TRBD1. V was pared by 1 base and J by 3 bases, with 3 bases of the junction left unmatched. The V gene's germline CDR1 is SGHTA and CDR2 FQGNSA. This CDR3 comprises 14 residues. The CDR3 DNA reads as TGTGCCAGCAGCTTAGTGGGGGACAGCTACGAGCAGTACTTC. This gives the protein CASSLVGDSYEQYF.

The rearrangement links TRBV13 to TRBJ2-1; 12 nucleotides align to TRBD2. V lost 3 bases and J lost 11; bases outside the gene matches: 8. Per the germline V gene, CDR1 is PRHDT and CDR2 is FYEKMQ (reference sequence). This CDR3 contains 15 residues. In DNA form, the CDR3 reads TGTGCCAGCAGCTTCCCTCGGACTAGCGGGAAAAAGCAGTTCTTC. Protein product: CASSFPRTSGKKQFF. Drawing the rest from reference TRBV13 and TRBJ2-1, the complete variable domain is AAGVIQSPRHLIKEKRETATLKCYPIPRHDTVYWYQQGPGQDPQFLISFYEKMQSDKGSIPDRFSAQQFSDYHSELNMSSLELGDSALYFCASSFPRTSGKKQFFGPGTRLTVL.

The rearrangement links TRBV28 to TRBJ2-1; 7 bases are a match to TRBD2. Per germline, CDR1 MDHEN and CDR2 SYDVKM. The CDR3 sequence is 15 residues long. Trimming cost V 4 bases and J 5 bases; bases outside gene matches: 8. The CDR3 DNA reads TGTGCCAGCAGTTCCCCATCCCTAGCGGACAATGAGCAGTTCTTC. Residues: CASSSPSLADNEQFF.

This rearrangement joins TRBV27 to TRBJ1-1, with no clear D. The CDR3 has 13 amino acids. Looked up from germline, CDR1 is MNHEY and CDR2 is SMNVEV (reference sequence). The V end was cut by 3 bases, the J end by 6 bases, with 11 bases between. CDR3 DNA: TGTGCCAGCAGTTTCTTAGACACCTCTGAAGCTTTCTTT. It codes for CASSFLDTSEAFF.

The V call is TRBV6-2 or TRBV6-3, the J call TRBJ2-6, with D possibly being TRBD1 (6 bases). Germline lookup yields CDR1 MNHEY and CDR2 SVGEGT. The CDR3 length is 18 residues. The germline V and J ends were trimmed by 6 bases and 0 bases, with 18 bases remaining between them. CDR3 sequence (DNA): TGTGCCAGCAGCAACTCCGGGACACCAATCTCTGGGGCCAACGTCCTGACTTTC. Its translation: CASSNSGTPISGANVLTF.

This clone was detected once. CDR3 in amino acids: CASSRGQAAGELFF. The CDR3 bases are TGTGCCAGCTCACGGGGACAGGCGGCCGGGGAGCTGTTTTTT. The chain has TRBV18 and TRBJ2-2, with 8 bases that match TRBD1. From germline, CDR1 is KGHSH and CDR2 LQKENI. V shed 4 bases and J 6 bases; nucleotides not matched to a gene: 4. The CDR3 is 14 amino acids.

The gene calls are TRBV6-1 and TRBJ2-7, with D unclear. Germline CDR1 MNHNS, CDR2 SASEGT. Trimming shortened V by 0 bases and J by 3 bases, and 6 bases separated the two germline ends. The CDR3 spans 13 residues. CDR3 loop: CASSEAPVYEQYF. CDR3 nucleotides: TGTGCCAGCAGTGAAGCCCCCGTCTACGAGCAGTACTTC.

The rearrangement joins TRBV5-1 to TRBJ2-1; 14 bases match TRBD2. The CDR3 sequence is 19 residues long. Germline CDR1 and CDR2: SGHRS and YFSETQ. Germline trimming cut 4 bases from V and 3 bases from J; bases unmatched to any gene: 12. The CDR3 bases are TGCGCCAGCAGCCCCACCGGGACTAGCGGGAGTAGTGTCTACAATGAGCAGTTCTTC. Translation gives CASSPTGTSGSSVYNEQFF.

This clone was recorded at least ten times. The V call is TRBV7-3, the J call TRBJ1-2, with D uncertain. The CDR3 contains 13 residues. The V gene's germline CDR1 is SGHTA and CDR2 FQGTGA. V dropped 5 bases and J dropped 3 bases, with 10 bases sitting between them. The CDR3 bases are TGTGCCAGCAGCGTTACAGCCTACTATGGCTACACCTTC. Translating gives CASSVTAYYGYTF.

The V gene is TRBV29-1, the J gene TRBJ1-2, with D possibly being TRBD1 (6 bases). CDR1 is SQVTM and CDR2 is ANQGSEA in the germline V gene. Trimming took 4 bases from V and 4 from J, leaving 13 bases between them. The CDR3 extends over 13 amino acids. As DNA, the CDR3 is TGCAGCGTTGGAAGACAGGTCGGCTATGGCTACACCTTC. Its protein product is CSVGRQVGYGYTF.

This clone was counted between two and nine times. This sequence joins TRBV5-6 and TRBJ1-4, with TRBD1 matching over 7 bases. Trimming cost V 4 bases and J 8 bases; bases outside gene matches: 8. The CDR3 covers 14 residues. Germline V gene sequence: CDR1 SGHDT, CDR2 YYEEEE. CDR3: CASSPRDSREKLFF. CDR3 coding DNA: TGTGCCAGCAGCCCTAGGGACAGTCGGGAAAAACTGTTTTTT.

This clone has just one count. The CDR3 coding sequence is TGTGCCAGCAGCTTACGATTGACTAGCGGCTCAGATACGCAGTATTTT. Protein sequence: CASSLRLTSGSDTQYF. The gene calls are TRBV7-8 and TRBJ2-3, with 9 nucleotides matching TRBD2. The CDR3 totals 16 residues. The junction had 7 bases not matched to a gene; V was cut back by 2 bases and J by 4 bases. The V gene's germline CDR1 is SGHVS and CDR2 FQNEAQ.

This sequence joins TRBV6-7 and TRBJ2-2; 9 bases map to TRBD1. TRBV6-7 carries the ORF label, with uncertain function. CDR3 length equals 15 residues. Germline trimming cut 5 bases from V and 2 bases from J; bases unmatched to any gene: 3. The CDR3 here is CASSGGQGNTGELFF. CDR3 sequence (DNA): TGTGCCAGCAGTGGGGGACAGGGCAACACCGGGGAGCTGTTTTTT.

V and J are TRBV12-3 or TRBV12-4 and TRBJ1-1; no clear D gene. The CDR3 runs to 13 residues. V was clipped by 1 base and J by 9 bases, with 12 bases between them. The chain's CDR3 is CASSLGETTKAFF. CDR3 bases: TGTGCCAGCAGTTTAGGGGAGACGACCAAAGCTTTCTTT.

This clone showed up just a few times. The gene calls are TRBV6-1 and TRBJ1-1; 8 bases agree with TRBD1. The ends lost 3 bases at V and 4 bases at J; junction bases unmatched: 1. The CDR3 has 13 amino acids. CDR1 and CDR2 from the germline V gene are MNHNS and SASEGT. The CDR3: CASSEGQATEAFF. The DNA of the CDR3 is TGTGCCAGCAGTGAGGGACAGGCCACTGAAGCTTTCTTT.

This CDR3 is CASSLNRAPGNTIYF. The CDR3 DNA sequence: TGTGCCAGCAGCTTGAACAGGGCCCCGGGAAACACCATATATTTT. The chain combines TRBV7-9 with TRBJ1-3; tentatively, D is TRBD1 (6 bases). V was trimmed by 3 bases and J by 4 bases, leaving 13 bases between them. The CDR3 runs to 15 residues. The germline CDR1 and CDR2 sequences are SEHNR and FQNEAQ (reference sequence). Based on the CDR3 plus reference TRBV7-9 and TRBJ1-3, the full variable domain is DTGVSQNPRHKITKRGQNVTFRCDPISEHNRLYWYRQTLGQGPEFLTYFQNEAQLEKSRLLSDRFSAERPKGSFSTLEIQRTEQGDSAMYLCASSLNRAPGNTIYFGEGSWLTVV.

The CDR3 spells CASGRDRYGYTF. CDR3 sequence (DNA): TGTGCTAGTGGGCGGGACAGATATGGCTACACCTTC. This chain connects TRBV12-5 to TRBJ1-2; 7 bases map to TRBD1. Trimming removed 6 bases from V and 5 bases from J; junction bases left unmatched: 3. The CDR3 runs 12 residues. The germline V gene has CDR1 LGHNT and CDR2 FRNRAP.

The gene calls are TRBV5-4 and TRBJ1-2, with a possible D match to TRBD1 (6 bases). Germline loops: CDR1 SGHNT, CDR2 YYREEE (reference sequence). V dropped 2 bases and J dropped 5 bases, with 13 bases sitting between them. This CDR3 region has 14 residues. The CDR3 spells CASSLPRQEYGYTF. CDR3 nucleotides: TGTGCCAGCAGCTTACCCAGACAGGAGTATGGCTACACCTTC. The variable domain in full, completed from reference TRBV5-4 and TRBJ1-2, reads ETGVTQSPTHLIKTRGQQVTLRCSSQSGHNTVSWYQQALGQGPQFIFQYYREEENGRGNFPPRFSGLQFPNYSSELNVNALELDDSALYLCASSLPRQEYGYTFGSGTRLTVV.

The chain combines TRBV6-1 with TRBJ2-4; a weak D match, TRBD1 (6 bases). V lost 0 bases and J lost 3, with 21 bases in between. CDR3 length: 19 amino acids. Germline V gene data show CDR1 as MNHNS and CDR2 as SASEGT. CDR3 sequence: CASSEAHTLGALVKNIQYF. The CDR3 DNA follows: TGTGCCAGCAGTGAAGCGCATACGTTGGGGGCCTTGGTCAAAAACATTCAGTACTTC.

This clone was counted a few times. This chain links TRBV28 with TRBJ2-7; 12 bases fit TRBD2. V trimming: 6 bases; J trimming: 4 bases; junction bases outside the gene matches: 4. The CDR3 contains 14 residues. Per the germline V gene, CDR1 is MDHEN and CDR2 is SYDVKM. CDR3 DNA: TGTGCCAGCAGCCTAGCGGGAGGGCGGTACGAGCAGTACTTC. It codes for CASSLAGGRYEQYF.

This sequence joins TRBV15 and TRBJ2-1, with 13 bases that match TRBD2. The length of the CDR3 is 17 residues. Germline V gene data show CDR1 as LNHNV and CDR2 as YYDKDF (reference sequence). The junction had 10 bases not matched to a gene; V was cut back by 5 bases and J by 6 bases. The CDR3 coding sequence is TGTGCCACCAGCGCAACTCGGGGGACTAGCGGGACCAATGAGCAGTTCTTC. Its protein is CATSATRGTSGTNEQFF.

This chain joins TRBV19 and TRBJ2-4; D gene ambiguous. The germline gives CDR1 LNHDA, CDR2 SQIVND (reference sequence). CDR3 length: 11 residues. V was cut by 4 bases and J by 7 bases, with 5 bases left in between. The CDR3 sequence: CASSTPNIQYF. The CDR3 nucleotides are TGTGCCAGTAGTACCCCGAACATTCAGTACTTC.

In its sample, this clone was seen once. The chain is built from TRBV4-3 and TRBJ1-1; 12 nucleotides match TRBD1. Germline V gene sequence: CDR1 LGHNA, CDR2 YSLEER. The CDR3 is 18 residues long. The ends lost 0 bases at V and 1 base at J; junction bases unmatched: 6. The CDR3 region is CASSQERGQGARNTEAFF. CDR3 sequence (DNA): TGCGCCAGCAGCCAAGAAAGGGGACAGGGGGCGCGGAACACTGAAGCTTTCTTT.

The rearrangement uses TRBV7-9 and TRBJ1-1, with D perhaps TRBD1 (5 bases). The V end lost 3 bases, the J end lost 3 bases, and 11 bases lay between the germline ends. Germline CDR1 SEHNR, CDR2 FQNEAQ (reference sequence). The CDR3 runs to 14 residues. The CDR3 bases are TGTGCCAGCAGCTTTCAGGGTGCTTACACTGAAGCTTTCTTT. Its translation is CASSFQGAYTEAFF.

This clone was recorded a few times. The rearrangement uses TRBV11-3 and TRBJ1-1; possibly TRBD1 for D (6 bases). The V gene's germline CDR1 is SGHNT and CDR2 YENEEA. The CDR3 extends over 17 amino acids. Trimming pared 1 base from V and 2 bases from J, leaving 17 bases between. This CDR3 is CASSLVSRTESNTEAFF. In DNA form, the CDR3 reads TGTGCCAGCAGCTTAGTATCCCGGACAGAAAGTAACACTGAAGCTTTCTTT.

V usage is TRBV2 and J usage is TRBJ2-7; possible D gene TRBD2, 5 bases. The CDR3 totals 13 residues. Germline CDR1 reads SNHLY; CDR2 reads FYNNEI. The V end lost 8 bases, the J end lost 6 bases, and 17 bases lay between the germline ends. The CDR3 reads CASRGGYLAEQYF. The CDR3 DNA reads TGTGCCAGCCGAGGCGGGTACCTCGCCGAGCAGTACTTC.

The V gene is TRBV2, the J gene TRBJ2-3; tentatively, D is TRBD2 (5 bases). The V gene's germline CDR1 is SNHLY and CDR2 FYNNEI. The CDR3 is made up of 14 amino acids. V was shortened by 3 bases and J by 2 bases, with 9 bases between the two germline ends. CDR3 DNA sequence: TGTGCCAGCAGTGACCGAGACTACACAGATACGCAGTATTTT. It yields the protein CASSDRDYTDTQYF.

This clone was seen only once. This chain joins TRBV9 and TRBJ1-3; D not certain. The CDR3 consists of 16 residues. In germline, CDR1 is SGDLS, CDR2 YYNGEE. V was clipped by 0 bases and J by 0 bases, with 10 bases between them. The CDR3 DNA is TGTGCCAGCAGCGTAGCGCCCGCGGGCTCTGGAAACACCATATATTTT. Translating gives CASSVAPAGSGNTIYF.

The genes are TRBV11-2 and TRBJ2-1; D might be TRBD2 (5 bases). Trimming pared 4 bases from V and 9 bases from J, leaving 16 bases between. Germline values: CDR1 SGHAT, CDR2 FQNNGV. The CDR3 runs to 14 residues. The DNA for the CDR3 is TGTGCCAGCAGCTACCCAACCGGGCTAGCTGAGCAGTTCTTC. It codes for CASSYPTGLAEQFF.

This chain connects TRBV19 to TRBJ2-5; 8 bases line up with TRBD2. In germline, CDR1 is LNHDA, CDR2 SQIVND (reference sequence). J gave up 5 bases and V 5 bases, and 7 bases lay outside the gene matches. The CDR3 spans 14 residues. CDR3 DNA sequence: TGTGCCAGTAGTCTCGGGAGGGCCGTTGAGACCCAGTACTTC. Protein sequence: CASSLGRAVETQYF.

The chain couples TRBV4-3 to TRBJ2-3; no definite D call. The CDR3 loop spans 14 amino acids. V was cut by 1 base and J by 1 base, with 6 bases left in between. Germline CDR1 and CDR2: LGHNA and YSLEER. The DNA for the CDR3 is TGCGCCAGCAGCCAAGCGGGTCGCACAGATACGCAGTATTTT. Translated, it gives CASSQAGRTDTQYF.